The T cell receptor beta chain described here comes from a study of cytomegalovirus exposure and HLA in healthy donors. Study findings and constraints: Testing in vitro showed a few CMV-associated chains specific for CMV antigens. The sole available immune exposure information was CMV serostatus.

Comment on this clone: The antigen remains unidentified.

The CDR3 consists of 14 residues. Per germline, CDR1 GTSNPN and CDR2 SVGIG (reference sequence). The V end lost 1 base, the J end lost 5 bases, and 13 bases lay between the germline ends. The PCR ran on 60 Vbeta and 13 Jbeta primers. Generated by immunoSEQ multiplex PCR, the TCRdb table keeps only in-frame clones and is missing some. In total, the table holds just over 80,000 clones. The chain recombines TRBV30 with TRBJ2-3; a possible D gene is TRBD1 (6 bases). Sequencing input: PBMCs. The TCR comes from a woman in her twenties or thirties in good health and CMV-seronegative. CDR3 DNA sequence: TGTGCCTGGAGTGCTAGGGGGAGTGGAGATACGCAGTATTTT. It is translated as CAWSARGSGDTQYF.